The rows below give T cell receptor beta chains drawn from one sample of a study of beta chain features in type 1 diabetes. Assay used: immunoSEQ multiplex PCR; TCRdb lists only in-frame clones, some missing. Of 850,000 to 900,000 clones listed, roughly 17% are singletons. The sample taken for sequencing was naive CD4+ T cells from blood. These receptors were taken from a woman aged 18-30 years in good health. Each CDR3 is given with its conserved first and last residue. The order of the fields is J gene, V gene, D gene, clone size, CDR3 DNA, CDR3 protein. D genes are given only for firm matches. Size is stated for part of the rows, as once, few or many counts, or as a class when the clone is expanded.

TRBJ1-2	TRBV7-9	TRBD1	few	TGTGCCAGCAGCTGGGACAGGGGTAACGCGCCCACCTTC	CASSWDRGNAPTF
TRBJ2-7	TRBV4-2	NA	few	TGTGCCAGCAGCCCCGGGGTCCTCAGCTCCTACGAGCAGTACTTC	CASSPGVLSSYEQYF
TRBJ2-3	TRBV10-3	NA	NA	TGTGCCATCAAGGGGGGGCGGGAGTTGTCAGATACGCAGTATTTT	CAIKGGRELSDTQYF
TRBJ1-4	TRBV6-1	NA	few	TGTGCCAGCAGTTCTTACGGCGAAAAACTGTTTTTT	CASSSYGEKLFF
TRBJ2-5	TRBV28	NA	NA	TGTGCCAGCAGGGACTCGAGCGAGGGGGGGACCCAGTACTTC	CASRDSSEGGTQYF
TRBJ2-7	TRBV28	TRBD2	NA	TGTGCCAGCAGTTTACCGGCTAGCGGGAGCTACGAGCAGTACTTC	CASSLPASGSYEQYF
TRBJ2-7	TRBV28	NA	NA	TGTGCCAGCAGTTTTTCCCTGACCTACGAGCAGTACTTC	CASSFSLTYEQYF
TRBJ2-3	TRBV9	NA	NA	TGTGCCAGCAGCGTTAGTTGGGGGGGCACAGATACGCAGTATTTT	CASSVSWGGTDTQYF
TRBJ2-5	TRBV6-5	NA	NA	TGTGCCAGCAGTTACTCCCTGGGATACCAAGAGACCCAGTACTTC	CASSYSLGYQETQYF
TRBJ1-2	TRBV20-1	NA	NA	TGCAGTGCTAGGAGGAATGCTGGCTACACCTTC	CSARRNAGYTF
TRBJ2-1	TRBV6-1	TRBD2	NA	TGTGCCAGCAGTGGGAGGCTAGCGGGGTTGGATGAGCAGTTCTTC	CASSGRLAGLDEQFF
TRBJ2-5	TRBV5-1	NA	NA	TGCGCCAGCAGCTTGGCCGCCCAGACGTACCAAGAGACCCAGTACTTC	CASSLAAQTYQETQYF
TRBJ1-5	TRBV5-4	NA	once	TGTGCCAGCAGCTTGGGGGGAACGAGCAATCAGCCCCAGCATTTT	CASSLGGTSNQPQHF
TRBJ2-6	TRBV19	NA	few	TGTGCCGTATCAACAGTCGGGGCCAACGTCCTGACTTTC	CAVSTVGANVLTF
TRBJ2-3	TRBV5-1	TRBD2	few	TGCGCCAGCAGGTCGTTAGCGGGAGGCACAGATACGCAGTATTTT	CASRSLAGGTDTQYF
TRBJ2-3	TRBV29-1	TRBD2	NA	TGCAGCGTTGACCCCCTCGGCGGGAGGGACACAGATACGCAGTATTTT	CSVDPLGGRDTDTQYF
TRBJ2-7	TRBV5-1	TRBD2	few	TGCGCCAGCAGCCCAATAGCGGGAGGGCCCGAGCAGTACTTC	CASSPIAGGPEQYF
TRBJ1-3	TRBV7-2	NA	few	TGTGCCAGCAGCTTAGCGACGACCTCGGGTTTGAGCACCATATATTTT	CASSLATTSGLSTIYF
TRBJ1-1	TRBV6-6	NA	few	TGTGCCAGCAGTGTGGTGGGGAACACTGAAGCTTTCTTT	CASSVVGNTEAFF
TRBJ2-1	TRBV28	TRBD2	NA	TGTGCCAGCAGTTCGGGACTAGCGGGAGACAATGAGCAGTTCTTC	CASSSGLAGDNEQFF
TRBJ2-1	TRBV27	TRBD2	few	TGTGCCAGCAGTTTAAAGGGAGTAGCGGGAGTTGAGCAGTTCTTC	CASSLKGVAGVEQFF
TRBJ2-7	TRBV6-5	TRBD1	NA	TGTGCCAGCAGTCACACCCCACAGGGGTACGAGCAGTACTTC	CASSHTPQGYEQYF
TRBJ2-1	TRBV21-1	NA	NA	TGTGCCAGCAGCAAAGTGACCCGGGACAGGGACAATGAGCAGTTCTTC	CASSKVTRDRDNEQFF
TRBJ2-7	TRBV2	NA	few	TGTGCCAGCAGTCCGTTAGGGGAGTACGGGCAGTACTTC	CASSPLGEYGQYF
TRBJ2-3	TRBV5-4	TRBD2	few	TGTGCCAGCAGCCGTACTAGCGGAGCGGTCACAGATACGCAGTATTTT	CASSRTSGAVTDTQYF
TRBJ1-2	TRBV5-1	NA	NA	TGCGCCAGCAGCCCGTCGAGCTATGGCTACACCTTC	CASSPSSYGYTF
TRBJ2-3	TRBV7-2	NA	NA	TGTGCCAGCAGCAGACAGCTACCTAGCACAGATACGCAGTATTTT	CASSRQLPSTDTQYF
TRBJ2-7	TRBV28	NA	NA	TGTGCCAGCAGCGGCCCCGGGACCATCTACGAGCAGTACTTC	CASSGPGTIYEQYF
TRBJ2-3	TRBV7-2	NA	few	TGTGCCAGCAGCTTCCGGGGCACAGATACGCAGTATTTT	CASSFRGTDTQYF
TRBJ2-5	TRBV6-5	NA	few	TGTGCCAGCAGTTACTCGGGGGTTCAACAAGAGACCCAGTACTTC	CASSYSGVQQETQYF
TRBJ1-3	TRBV7-9	NA	NA	TGTGCCAGCAGCTTCCGCCTCCCTTGGGGCAGGGATTCTGGAAACACCATATATTTT	CASSFRLPWGRDSGNTIYF
TRBJ2-1	TRBV15	TRBD2	NA	TGTGCCACCAGCAGAGGTATCGGACTAGCGGGAGGGCGCAAGGCCTACAATGAGCAGTTCTTC	CATSRGIGLAGGRKAYNEQFF
TRBJ1-2	TRBV9	NA	NA	TGTGCCAGCAGCGACTGGGCAGGGGAGGCAAGGGGCTACACCTTC	CASSDWAGEARGYTF
TRBJ2-7	TRBV5-4	NA	few	TGTGCCAGCAGCTTGGAACCCGGGAGCTCCTACGAGCAGTACTTC	CASSLEPGSSYEQYF
TRBJ2-5	TRBV10-1	NA	NA	TGCGCCAGCAGTGAGTCCGGCCCGGGAGAGACCCAGTACTTC	CASSESGPGETQYF